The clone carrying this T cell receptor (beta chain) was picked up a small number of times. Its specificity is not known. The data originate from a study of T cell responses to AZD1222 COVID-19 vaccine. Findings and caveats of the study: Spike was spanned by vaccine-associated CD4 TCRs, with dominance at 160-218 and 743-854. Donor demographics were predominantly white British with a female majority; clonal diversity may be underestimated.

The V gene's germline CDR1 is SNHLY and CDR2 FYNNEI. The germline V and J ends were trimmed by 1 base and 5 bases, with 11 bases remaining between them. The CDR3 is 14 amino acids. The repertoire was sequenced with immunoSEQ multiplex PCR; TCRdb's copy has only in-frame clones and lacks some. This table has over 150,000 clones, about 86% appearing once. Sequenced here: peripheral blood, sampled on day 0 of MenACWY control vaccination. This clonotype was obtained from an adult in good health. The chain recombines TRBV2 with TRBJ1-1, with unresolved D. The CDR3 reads CASSEGGSLTEAFF. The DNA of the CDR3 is TGTGCCAGCAGTGAAGGGGGATCCCTAACTGAAGCTTTCTTT.